Below, 24 T cell receptor beta chains from the same sample are listed, as sequenced in a study of long-term antiretroviral therapy in people with HIV. The authors ran the immunoSEQ assay, v3.0, at survey level. TCRdb's table, derived via immunoSEQ multiplex PCR, lists solely in-frame clones and lacks some. The sample lists 25,000 to 35,000 clones; 75% to 90% were seen once. The sample was unsorted PBMCs, taken 2.8 years after starting antiretroviral therapy. These receptors were obtained from a man younger than 45 with HIV.

The sample holds a few counts of this clone. V and J are TRBV19 and TRBJ1-5; D unclear. With 5 bases removed from V and 2 bases from J, the gap between germline ends came to 13 bases. Germline CDR1 is LNHDA and CDR2 is SQIVND (reference sequence). The CDR3 runs 15 residues. The CDR3 loop reads CASSVNSAGNQPQHF. CDR3 bases: TGTGCCAGTAGTGTTAACTCGGCTGGCAATCAGCCCCAGCATTTT.

The rearrangement uses TRBV4-3 and TRBJ2-7, with 10 bases identical to TRBD2. The CDR3 is 15 amino acids. Germline CDR1 reads LGHNA; CDR2 reads YSLEER. The trim removed 0 bases at V and 4 bases at J, leaving 3 bases unmatched. The CDR3 is CASSQDLAGAYEQYF. Here the CDR3 DNA reads TGCGCCAGCAGCCAAGATCTAGCGGGAGCGTACGAGCAGTACTTC.

The J gene is TRBJ2-1, the V gene TRBV4-1; 9 nucleotides align to TRBD2. Looked up from germline, CDR1 is MGHRA and CDR2 is YSYEKL. Losses at the gene ends were 4 bases for V and 0 bases for J; bases not matched to a gene: 4. There are 16 residues in the CDR3. The CDR3 loop is CASSLGLAPSYNEQFF. DNA of the CDR3: TGCGCCAGCAGCCTGGGACTAGCTCCCTCCTACAATGAGCAGTTCTTC.

The chain couples TRBV7-2 to TRBJ1-2; the D is unclear. Germline CDR1 and CDR2: SGHTA and FQGNSA. Trimming shortened V by 3 bases and J by 0 bases, and 8 bases separated the two germline ends. The CDR3 has 14 amino acids. The CDR3 region is CASSFGTSNYGYTF. The CDR3 DNA reads TGTGCCAGCAGCTTCGGAACCTCTAACTATGGCTACACCTTC.

This clone was picked up one time. The chain has TRBV4-2 and TRBJ2-2; TRBD1 aligns across 9 bases. The CDR3 is 15 amino acids. The germline V gene has CDR1 LGHNA and CDR2 YNFKEQ. The V gene end was trimmed by 4 bases and the J gene end by 8 bases; junction bases not matched to a gene: 8. The CDR3 coding sequence is TGTGCCAGCAGCCCCCCCCGGACAGGGGTAGGGGAGCTGTTTTTT. This gives the protein CASSPPRTGVGELFF.

The chain links TRBV2 to TRBJ2-3, with TRBD2 as a possible D gene (6 bases). V was clipped by 11 bases and J by 4 bases, with 19 bases between them. Germline CDR1 is SNHLY and CDR2 is FYNNEI. The CDR3 totals 14 residues. CDR3 in DNA: TGTGCCGCCAGAGCCGGGAGCCCTGCAGATACGCAGTATTTT. Translation: CAARAGSPADTQYF.

V is TRBV5-1 and J is TRBJ2-7; 7 bases are a match to TRBD2. The germline CDR1 and CDR2 sequences are SGHRS and YFSETQ. This CDR3 has 15 residues. The V gene end was trimmed by 4 bases and the J gene end by 6 bases; junction bases not matched to a gene: 13. CDR3: CASSIKRGAMGEQYF. The CDR3 DNA sequence: TGCGCCAGCAGCATTAAGCGGGGCGCGATGGGCGAGCAGTACTTC.

CDR3 in DNA: TGTGCCAGCAGCTTAGGGACAGGGGGTGAGCAGTTCTTC. Translation gives CASSLGTGGEQFF. The chain uses TRBV7-9 and TRBJ2-1; TRBD1 matches at 10 bases. The length of the CDR3 is 13 residues. With V trimmed by 1 base and J by 9 bases, 0 bases remained unmatched. Germline V gene lookup returns CDR1 SEHNR and CDR2 FQNEAQ (reference sequence).

This clone was recorded once. The chain carries TRBV13 and TRBJ2-3, with 12 bases fitting TRBD2. Trimming took 5 bases from V and 5 from J; bases not matched to a gene: 11. The CDR3 totals 17 residues. Germline V CDR1 and CDR2: PRHDT, FYEKMQ (reference sequence). The CDR3 DNA follows: TGTGCCAGCAGCCTAGAGCCGACTAGCGGGGGTGTAGATACGCAGTATTTT. Encoded protein: CASSLEPTSGGVDTQYF.

This chain joins TRBV30 and TRBJ1-2; TRBD1 agrees at 7 bases. The germline CDR1 and CDR2 sequences are GTSNPN and SVGIG (reference sequence). There are 16 residues in the CDR3. V shed 2 bases, J shed 6 bases, and the junction held 15 bases outside the gene matches. CDR3 DNA sequence: TGTGCCTGGAGTTTTCGCAGGACAGGTCTCGGCGATGGCTACACCTTC. Translated, it gives CAWSFRRTGLGDGYTF.

The sample holds one count of this clone. The chain couples TRBV30 to TRBJ1-5; D may be TRBD1 (5 bases). With 3 bases removed from V and 2 bases from J, the gap between germline ends came to 14 bases. Germline CDR1 reads GTSNPN; CDR2 reads SVGIG (reference sequence). CDR3 length: 15 residues. The CDR3 is CAWSLGGSGNQPQHF. As DNA, the CDR3 is TGTGCCTGGAGCTTGGGGGGATCGGGCAATCAGCCCCAGCATTTT.

The chain is built from TRBV4-1 and TRBJ2-7; tentative D call: TRBD1 (6 bases). The V end lost 0 bases, the J end lost 1 base, and 13 bases lay between the germline ends. Germline CDR1 MGHRA, CDR2 YSYEKL. This CDR3 spans 16 amino acids. CDR3 nucleotide sequence: TGCGCCAGCAGCCAAGAGTCCGGAGACAGGTCCTACGAGCAGTACTTC. Its translation: CASSQESGDRSYEQYF.

V and J are TRBV6-1 and TRBJ2-1; tentatively, D is TRBD2 (6 bases). Trimming pared 7 bases from V and 9 bases from J, leaving 16 bases between. Germline CDR1 is MNHNS and CDR2 is SASEGT. CDR3 length equals 13 residues. The CDR3 loop reads CASNYGQEGEQFF. CDR3 sequence (DNA): TGTGCCAGCAACTACGGGCAGGAGGGTGAGCAGTTCTTC.

This clone was seen a few times. This rearrangement joins TRBV2 to TRBJ2-3; D possibly corresponds to TRBD1 (5 bases). Trimming removed 5 bases from V and 5 bases from J, with 14 bases in between. Germline CDR1 is SNHLY and CDR2 is FYNNEI. The CDR3 spans 14 residues. This CDR3 is CASSPSQTVDTQYF. CDR3 coding DNA: TGTGCCAGCAGTCCCTCCCAGACAGTAGATACGCAGTATTTT.

V and J are TRBV7-2 and TRBJ1-6; no reliable D call. Trimming stripped 1 base from V and 8 bases from J, with 9 bases between. The CDR3 contains 14 residues. CDR1 is SGHTA, CDR2 FQGNSA, per germline. CDR3 protein: CASSLEGGDSPLHF. CDR3 DNA: TGTGCCAGCAGCTTAGAAGGCGGGGATTCACCCCTCCACTTT.

The V call is TRBV15, the J call TRBJ2-1; no reliable D call. Germline V gives CDR1 LNHNV, CDR2 YYDKDF (reference sequence). The length of the CDR3 is 17 residues. V was pared by 5 bases and J by 0 bases, with 17 bases between. CDR3 loop: CATSGAYHLSSYNEQFF. CDR3 coding DNA: TGTGCCACCAGCGGCGCCTACCACCTGAGCTCCTACAATGAGCAGTTCTTC.

This sequence joins TRBV9 and TRBJ2-7; the D call may be TRBD1 or TRBD2 (5 bases each). The CDR3 is made up of 13 amino acids. Deletions cut 3 bases from V and 6 bases from J, with 13 bases between. CDR1 and CDR2 (germline): SGDLS, YYNGEE. CDR3 amino acids: CASSADPGGEQYF. The CDR3 nucleotides read TGTGCCAGCAGCGCCGACCCTGGGGGCGAGCAGTACTTC.

V is TRBV7-9 and J is TRBJ2-2, with a weak D call TRBD2 (7 bases). Per germline, CDR1 SEHNR and CDR2 FQNEAQ (reference sequence). The CDR3 length is 16 residues. V was shortened by 5 bases and J by 7 bases, with 20 bases between the two germline ends. The CDR3 coding sequence is TGTGCCAGCAGCCCCCCGGGTCGGGGGGCTGACGGGGAGCTGTTTTTT. Translating it yields CASSPPGRGADGELFF. Based on the CDR3 plus reference TRBV7-9 and TRBJ2-2, the full variable domain is DTGVSQNPRHKITKRGQNVTFRCDPISEHNRLYWYRQTLGQGPEFLTYFQNEAQLEKSRLLSDRFSAERPKGSFSTLEIQRTEQGDSAMYLCASSPPGRGADGELFFGEGSRLTVL.

The CDR3 sequence: CASRAGGGLSNQPQHF. CDR3 DNA sequence: TGTGCCAGCAGGGCAGGGGGTGGATTGAGCAATCAGCCCCAGCATTTT. The chain recombines TRBV2 with TRBJ1-5, with 7 bases matching TRBD1. The CDR3 is made up of 16 amino acids. V was clipped by 6 bases and J by 1 base; unmatched bases: 9. Germline CDR1 and CDR2: SNHLY and FYNNEI.

The chain recombines TRBV5-6 with TRBJ1-2; D might be TRBD1 (6 bases). Per the germline V gene, CDR1 is SGHDT and CDR2 is YYEEEE. This CDR3 contains 13 residues. V was clipped by 2 bases and J by 6 bases, with 11 bases between them. CDR3 bases: TGTGCCAGCAGCTTTTATGGGACAAATGGCTACACCTTC. Translated: CASSFYGTNGYTF.

This rearrangement joins TRBV7-2 to TRBJ1-3, with 7 bases fitting TRBD1. Germline values: CDR1 SGHTA, CDR2 FQGNSA. J was trimmed by 3 bases and V by 5 bases; bases with no gene match: 10. This CDR3 spans 16 amino acids. The CDR3 region has the DNA TGTGCCAGCAGCACCTACAGGGGTTCAGGTGGAAACACCATATATTTT. It is translated as CASSTYRGSGGNTIYF.

This clone came up a few times. The chain uses TRBV6-8 and TRBJ1-6; 7 bases are shared with TRBD1. The V segment lost 2 bases and the J segment 3 bases; nucleotides outside the gene matches: 19. This CDR3 comprises 21 residues. Per germline, CDR1 MNHGY and CDR2 SAAAGT. The CDR3 protein is CASSYDFGQESIPFYNSPLHF. CDR3 nucleotide sequence: TGTGCCAGCAGTTACGATTTTGGACAGGAGAGTATTCCCTTCTATAATTCACCCCTCCACTTT.

V and J are TRBV10-1 and TRBJ2-7; 11 bases align to TRBD1. This CDR3 has 14 residues. Germline CDR1 reads WNHNN; CDR2 reads SYGVQD (reference sequence). This chain's CDR3 is CDKPWGDRGYEQYF. DNA for the CDR3: TGCGACAAACCGTGGGGGGACAGGGGGTACGAGCAGTACTTC.

The CDR3 nucleotides are TGTGCCAGCAGCGCCGCAGGGGATTCACCCCTCCACTTT. Amino acids: CASSAAGDSPLHF. This rearrangement joins TRBV9 to TRBJ1-6, with TRBD1 as a possible D gene (6 bases). The length of the CDR3 is 13 residues. Germline V gene lookup returns CDR1 SGDLS and CDR2 YYNGEE. The V end lost 3 bases, the J end lost 8 bases, and 9 bases lay between the germline ends.